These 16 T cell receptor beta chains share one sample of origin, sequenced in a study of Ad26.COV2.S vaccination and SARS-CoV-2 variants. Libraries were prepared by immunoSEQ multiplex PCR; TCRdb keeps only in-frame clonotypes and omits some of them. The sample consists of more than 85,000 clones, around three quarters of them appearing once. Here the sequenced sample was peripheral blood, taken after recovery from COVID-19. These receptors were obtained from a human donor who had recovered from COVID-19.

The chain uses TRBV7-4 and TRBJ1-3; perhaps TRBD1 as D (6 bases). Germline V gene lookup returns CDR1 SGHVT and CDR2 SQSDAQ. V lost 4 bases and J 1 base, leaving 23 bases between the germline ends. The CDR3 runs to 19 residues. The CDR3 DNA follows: TGTGCCAGCAGCTCAGAGGGGACACATTGTCTCCCGTCTGGAAACACCATATATTTT. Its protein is CASSSEGTHCLPSGNTIYF.

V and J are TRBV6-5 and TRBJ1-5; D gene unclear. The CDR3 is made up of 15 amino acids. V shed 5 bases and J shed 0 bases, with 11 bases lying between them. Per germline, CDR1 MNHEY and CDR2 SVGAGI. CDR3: CASSLDQYSNQPQHF. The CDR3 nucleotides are TGTGCCAGCAGTCTCGACCAGTATAGCAATCAGCCCCAGCATTTT.

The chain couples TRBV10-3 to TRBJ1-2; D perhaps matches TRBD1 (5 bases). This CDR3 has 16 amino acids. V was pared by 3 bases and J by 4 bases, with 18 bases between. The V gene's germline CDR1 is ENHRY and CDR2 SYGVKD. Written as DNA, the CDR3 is TGTGCCATCAGTGAAGGGGAGGGCGGGGATGGCTATGGCTACACCTTC. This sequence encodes CAISEGEGGDGYGYTF.

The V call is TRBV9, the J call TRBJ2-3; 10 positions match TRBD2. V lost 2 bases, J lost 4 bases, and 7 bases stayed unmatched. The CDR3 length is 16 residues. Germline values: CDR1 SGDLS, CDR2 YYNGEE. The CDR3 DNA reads TGTGCCAGCAGCGTGGCTCTCACTAGCGGGGCAGATACGCAGTATTTT. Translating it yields CASSVALTSGADTQYF.

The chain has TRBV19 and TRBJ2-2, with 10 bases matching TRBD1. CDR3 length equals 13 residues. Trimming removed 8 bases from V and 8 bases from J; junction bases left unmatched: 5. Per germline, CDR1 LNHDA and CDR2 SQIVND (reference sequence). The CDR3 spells CASLRQGAGELFF. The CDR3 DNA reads TGTGCCAGTTTGAGACAGGGGGCGGGGGAGCTGTTTTTT.

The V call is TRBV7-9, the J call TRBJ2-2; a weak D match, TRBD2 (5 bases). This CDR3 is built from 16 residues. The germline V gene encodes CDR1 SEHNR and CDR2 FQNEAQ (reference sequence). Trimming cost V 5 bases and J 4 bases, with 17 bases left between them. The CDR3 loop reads CASSPSGRRITGELFF. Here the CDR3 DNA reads TGTGCCAGCAGCCCCTCCGGCAGGAGGATCACCGGGGAGCTGTTTTTT.

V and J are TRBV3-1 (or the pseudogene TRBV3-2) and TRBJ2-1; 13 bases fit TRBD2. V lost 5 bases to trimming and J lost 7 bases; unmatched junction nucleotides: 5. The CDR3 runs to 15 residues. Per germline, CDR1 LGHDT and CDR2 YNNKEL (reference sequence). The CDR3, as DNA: TGTGCCAGCAGCGATACTAGCGGGGGGGTTAATGAGCAGTTCTTC. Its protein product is CASSDTSGGVNEQFF.

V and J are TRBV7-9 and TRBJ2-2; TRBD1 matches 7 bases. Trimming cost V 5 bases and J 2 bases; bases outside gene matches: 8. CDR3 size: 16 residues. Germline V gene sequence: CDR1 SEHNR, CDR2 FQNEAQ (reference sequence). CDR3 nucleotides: TGTGCCAGCAGCACCAACAGGGGTCTCAACACCGGGGAGCTGTTTTTT. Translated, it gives CASSTNRGLNTGELFF.

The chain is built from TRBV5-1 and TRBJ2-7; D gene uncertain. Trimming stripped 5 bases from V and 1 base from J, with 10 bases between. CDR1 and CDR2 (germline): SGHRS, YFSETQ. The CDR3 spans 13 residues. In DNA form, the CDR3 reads TGCGCCAGCAGTATGATAGGGTCCTACGAGCAGTACTTC. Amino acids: CASSMIGSYEQYF.

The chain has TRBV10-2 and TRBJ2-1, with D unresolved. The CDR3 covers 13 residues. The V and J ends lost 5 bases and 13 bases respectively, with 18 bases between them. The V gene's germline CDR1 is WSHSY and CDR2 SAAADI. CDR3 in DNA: TGCGCCAGCAGTAAGGAAAAACAATTGGGACAGTTCTTC. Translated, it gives CASSKEKQLGQFF.

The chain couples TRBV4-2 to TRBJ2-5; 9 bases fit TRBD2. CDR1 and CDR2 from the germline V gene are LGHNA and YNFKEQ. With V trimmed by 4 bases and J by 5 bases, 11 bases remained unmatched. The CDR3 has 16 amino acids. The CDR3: CASSPAPGLAMETQYF. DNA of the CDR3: TGTGCCAGCAGCCCGGCTCCGGGACTAGCAATGGAGACCCAGTACTTC.

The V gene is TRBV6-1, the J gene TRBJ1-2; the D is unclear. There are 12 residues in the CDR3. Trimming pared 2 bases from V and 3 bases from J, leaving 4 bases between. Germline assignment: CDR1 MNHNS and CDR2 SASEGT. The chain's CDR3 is CASSEFHYGYTF. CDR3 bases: TGTGCCAGCAGTGAATTCCACTATGGCTACACCTTC.

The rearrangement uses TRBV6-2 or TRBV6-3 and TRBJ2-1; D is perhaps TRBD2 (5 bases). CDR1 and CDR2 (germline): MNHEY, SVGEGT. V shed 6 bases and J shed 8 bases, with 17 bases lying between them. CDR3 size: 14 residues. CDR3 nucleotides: TGTGCCAGCAGCTGGGCGGTCGGGGTATATGAGCAGTTCTTC. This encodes CASSWAVGVYEQFF.

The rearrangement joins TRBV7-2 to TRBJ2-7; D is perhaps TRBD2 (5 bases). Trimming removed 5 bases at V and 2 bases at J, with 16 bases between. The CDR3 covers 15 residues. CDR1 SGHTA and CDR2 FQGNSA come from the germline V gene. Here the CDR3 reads CASSVSGRGAYEQYF. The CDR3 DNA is TGTGCCAGCAGCGTCAGCGGCCGAGGCGCCTACGAGCAGTACTTC.

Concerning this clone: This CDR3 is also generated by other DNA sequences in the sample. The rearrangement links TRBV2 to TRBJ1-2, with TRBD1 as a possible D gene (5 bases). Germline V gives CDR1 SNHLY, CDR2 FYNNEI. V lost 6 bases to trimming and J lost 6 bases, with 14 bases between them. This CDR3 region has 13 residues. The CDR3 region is CASREGGADGYTF. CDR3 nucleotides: TGTGCCAGCAGGGAGGGAGGGGCCGATGGCTACACCTTC.

CDR3 in amino acids: CASSAPLGSELSYTF. The CDR3 nucleotides are TGTGCCAGCAGCGCCCCCCTAGGGTCTGAGCTCAGCTACACCTTC. The chain uses TRBV2 and TRBJ1-2, with D unresolved. V lost 6 bases and J lost 9, with 23 bases in between. Germline assignment: CDR1 SNHLY and CDR2 FYNNEI. The CDR3 spans 15 residues.